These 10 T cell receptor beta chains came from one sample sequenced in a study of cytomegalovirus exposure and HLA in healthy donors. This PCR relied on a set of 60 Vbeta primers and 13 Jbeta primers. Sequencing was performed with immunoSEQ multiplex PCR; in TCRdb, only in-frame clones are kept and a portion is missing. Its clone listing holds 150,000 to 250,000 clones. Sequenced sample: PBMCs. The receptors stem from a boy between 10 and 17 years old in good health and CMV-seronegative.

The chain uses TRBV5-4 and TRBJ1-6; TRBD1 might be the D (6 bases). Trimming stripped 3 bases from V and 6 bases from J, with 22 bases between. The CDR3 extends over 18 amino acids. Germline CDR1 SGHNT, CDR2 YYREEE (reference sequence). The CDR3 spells CASSSTSPRTDLNSPLHF. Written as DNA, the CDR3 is TGTGCCAGCAGCTCAACTTCCCCCCGGACAGACCTTAATTCACCCCTCCACTTT.

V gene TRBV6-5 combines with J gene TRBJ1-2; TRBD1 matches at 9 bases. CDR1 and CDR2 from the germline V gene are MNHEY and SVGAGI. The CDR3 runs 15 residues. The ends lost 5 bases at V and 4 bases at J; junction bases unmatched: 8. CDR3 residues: CASSPGQGQLYGYTF. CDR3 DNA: TGTGCCAGCAGTCCGGGACAGGGACAACTCTATGGCTACACCTTC.

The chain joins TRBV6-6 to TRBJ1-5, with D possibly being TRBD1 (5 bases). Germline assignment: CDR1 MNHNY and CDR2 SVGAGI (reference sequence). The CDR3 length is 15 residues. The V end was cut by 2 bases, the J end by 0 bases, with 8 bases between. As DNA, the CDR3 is TGTGCCAGCAGTTACGGACACTATAGCAATCAGCCCCAGCATTTT. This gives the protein CASSYGHYSNQPQHF.

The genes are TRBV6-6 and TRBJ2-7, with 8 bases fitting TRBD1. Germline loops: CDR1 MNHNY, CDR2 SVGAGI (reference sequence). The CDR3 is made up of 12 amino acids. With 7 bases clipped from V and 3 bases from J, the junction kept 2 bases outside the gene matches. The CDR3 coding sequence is TGTGCCAGCACCGACAGGGGCTACGAGCAGTACTTC. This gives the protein CASTDRGYEQYF.

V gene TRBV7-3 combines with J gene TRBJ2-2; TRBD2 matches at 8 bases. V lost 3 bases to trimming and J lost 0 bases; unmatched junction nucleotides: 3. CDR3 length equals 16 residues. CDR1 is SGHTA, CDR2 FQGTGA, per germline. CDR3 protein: CASSFSGGTNTGELFF. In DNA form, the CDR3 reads TGTGCCAGCAGCTTTTCGGGGGGGACGAACACCGGGGAGCTGTTTTTT. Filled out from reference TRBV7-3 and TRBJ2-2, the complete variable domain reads GAGVSQTPSNKVTEKGKYVELRCDPISGHTALYWYRQSLGQGPEFLIYFQGTGAADDSGLPNDRFFAVRPEGSVSTLKIQRTERGDSAVYLCASSFSGGTNTGELFFGEGSRLTVL.

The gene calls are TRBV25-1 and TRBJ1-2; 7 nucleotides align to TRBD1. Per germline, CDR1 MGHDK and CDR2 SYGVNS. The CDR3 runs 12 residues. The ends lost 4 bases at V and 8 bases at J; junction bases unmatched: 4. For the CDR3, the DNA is TGTGCCAGCAGTGGAGGGGGCAACGGCTACACCTTC. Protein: CASSGGGNGYTF.

CDR3 in DNA: TGTGCCATCAGTGCCCCCTCGGGGGGGGGTACTGGAAACACCATATATTTT. Protein sequence: CAISAPSGGGTGNTIYF. This chain links TRBV10-3 with TRBJ1-3; possible D gene TRBD1, 5 bases. This CDR3 comprises 17 residues. The germline CDR1 and CDR2 sequences are ENHRY and SYGVKD. The germline V and J ends were trimmed by 4 bases and 2 bases, with 18 bases remaining between them.

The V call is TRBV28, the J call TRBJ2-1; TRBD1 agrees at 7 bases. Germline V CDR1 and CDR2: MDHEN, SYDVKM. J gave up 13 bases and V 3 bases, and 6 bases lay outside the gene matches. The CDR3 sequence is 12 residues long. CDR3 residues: CASSLPGQVQFF. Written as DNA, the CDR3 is TGTGCCAGCAGTTTGCCTGGACAGGTCCAGTTCTTC.

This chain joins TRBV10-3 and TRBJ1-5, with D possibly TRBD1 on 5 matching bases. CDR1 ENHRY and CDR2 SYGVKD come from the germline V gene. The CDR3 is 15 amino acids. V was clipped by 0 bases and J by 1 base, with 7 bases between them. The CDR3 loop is CAISESGVSNQPQHF. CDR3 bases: TGTGCCATCAGTGAGTCAGGGGTGAGCAATCAGCCCCAGCATTTT.

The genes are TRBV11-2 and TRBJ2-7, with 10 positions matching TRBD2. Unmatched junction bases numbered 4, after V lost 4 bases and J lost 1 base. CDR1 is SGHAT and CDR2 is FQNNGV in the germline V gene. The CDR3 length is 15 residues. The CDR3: CASSSGLAVSYEQYF. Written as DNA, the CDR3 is TGTGCCAGCAGCTCTGGACTAGCGGTGTCCTACGAGCAGTACTTC.